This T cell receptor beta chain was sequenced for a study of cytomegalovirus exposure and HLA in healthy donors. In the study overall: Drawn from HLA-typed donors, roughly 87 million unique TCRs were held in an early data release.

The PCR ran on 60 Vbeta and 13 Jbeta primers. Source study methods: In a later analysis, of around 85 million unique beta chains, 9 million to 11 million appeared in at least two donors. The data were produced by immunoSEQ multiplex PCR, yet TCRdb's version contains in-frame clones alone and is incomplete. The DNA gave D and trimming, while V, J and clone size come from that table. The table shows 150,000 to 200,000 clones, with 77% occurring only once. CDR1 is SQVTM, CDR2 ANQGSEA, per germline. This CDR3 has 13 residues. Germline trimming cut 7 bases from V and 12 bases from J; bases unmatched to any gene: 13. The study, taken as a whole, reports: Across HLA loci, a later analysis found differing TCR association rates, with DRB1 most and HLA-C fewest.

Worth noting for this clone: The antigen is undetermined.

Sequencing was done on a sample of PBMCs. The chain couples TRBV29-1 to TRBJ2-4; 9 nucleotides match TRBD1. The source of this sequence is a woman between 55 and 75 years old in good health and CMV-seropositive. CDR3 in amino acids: CSAQGTGLWGQYF. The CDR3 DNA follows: TGCAGCGCCCAAGGGACAGGGTTGTGGGGTCAGTACTTC.